The 21 T cell receptor beta chains in this list originate from one sample, sequenced in a study of blood T cells in healthy people across ages. The second PCR ran roughly 7 to 12 cycles with a sample-barcoded 5' primer and J-beta primers. TCRdb re-called the 5' RACE reads through MiXCR, storing one row per CDR3 protein. The sample yields approximately 1,700,000 distinct CDR3 sequences, about two fifths seen once. Sequenced material: blood. The receptors shown here come from a human donor in good health.

This clonotype occurred a few times. This chain connects TRBV11-1 to TRBJ2-1, with unresolved D. Between the trimmed V and J ends, which lost 3 bases and 9 bases, there was a span of 12 bases. Per germline, CDR1 SGHAT and CDR2 FQDESV (reference sequence). This CDR3 is 13 amino acids long. The DNA of the CDR3 is TGTGCCAGCAGCTTCCAGACTGAAGGTGAGCAGTTCTTC. It translates to CASSFQTEGEQFF.

The V call is TRBV29-1, the J call TRBJ1-1; TRBD1 matches 8 bases. The J segment lost 2 bases and the V segment lost 7 bases, leaving 6 bases of the junction unmatched. The CDR3 spans 13 residues. Germline V lookup: CDR1 SQVTM, CDR2 ANQGSEA. The CDR3 coding sequence is TGCAGCGGGGGACAGGCTTTAAACACTGAAGCTTTCTTT. As protein: CSGGQALNTEAFF.

The CDR3 reads CASSVGGGAARTYNEQFF. CDR3 nucleotide sequence: TGTGCCAGCAGCGTAGGAGGGGGGGCAGCGCGGACATACAATGAGCAGTTCTTC. The chain has TRBV9 and TRBJ2-1, with D possibly matching TRBD2 (7 bases). V gave up 0 bases and J gave up 4 bases, with 20 bases separating them. CDR3 length: 18 residues. The V gene's germline CDR1 is SGDLS and CDR2 YYNGEE. Full variable domain (rest looked up from reference TRBV9 and TRBJ2-1): DSGVTQTPKHLITATGQRVTLRCSPRSGDLSVYWYQQSLDQGLQFLIQYYNGEERAKGNILERFSAQQFPDLHSELNLSSLELGDSALYFCASSVGGGAARTYNEQFFGPGTRLTVL.

This chain joins TRBV6-6 and TRBJ1-1; D is undetermined. V was shortened by 10 bases and J by 6 bases, with 21 bases between the two germline ends. The length of the CDR3 is 14 residues. CDR1 MNHNY and CDR2 SVGAGI come from the germline V gene (reference sequence). CDR3 DNA: TGTGCCACCCGGACGGGTATGGGTAGGGCTGAAGCTTTCTTT. Amino acids: CATRTGMGRAEAFF.

V gene TRBV2 combines with J gene TRBJ1-2; D possibly corresponds to TRBD1 (5 bases). Trimming removed 3 bases from V and 4 bases from J, with 15 bases in between. Germline V lookup: CDR1 SNHLY, CDR2 FYNNEI. This CDR3 comprises 15 residues. The CDR3 here is CASSEQGRSVYGYTF. The CDR3 coding sequence is TGTGCCAGCAGTGAGCAGGGAAGATCGGTCTATGGCTACACCTTC.

This chain joins TRBV4-3 and TRBJ2-7; D may be TRBD1 (7 bases). CDR1 LGHNA and CDR2 YSLEER come from the germline V gene. Trimming stripped 1 base from V and 3 bases from J, with 10 bases between. The CDR3 spans 14 residues. The CDR3 bases are TGCGCCAGCAGCCAAGCAGGGGGGAACTACGAGCAGTACTTC. Encoded protein: CASSQAGGNYEQYF.

Points on this clonotype: A much larger clonotype is one base distant, so this may be a read error. V gene TRBV4-1 combines with J gene TRBJ2-3, with TRBD2 as a possible D gene (6 bases). This CDR3 has 13 residues. Germline CDR1 is MGHRA and CDR2 is YSYEKL. For the CDR3, the DNA is TGCGCCGGCAGCCAAGAAAGCGGGGATACGCAGTATTTT. Translating gives CAGSQESGDTQYF.

This chain links TRBV7-8 with TRBJ2-1; a possible D gene is TRBD1 (6 bases). Germline V CDR1 and CDR2: SGHVS, FQNEAQ. Trimming shortened V by 5 bases and J by 12 bases, and 26 bases separated the two germline ends. This CDR3 is built from 16 residues. CDR3 bases: TGTGCCAGCAGCGCATTACAGGGTAGGGAAAGGTATGGGCAGTTCTTC. Translated: CASSALQGRERYGQFF.

J is TRBJ1-6 and V is TRBV20-1, with TRBD1 matching 7 bases. The V gene's germline CDR1 is DFQATT and CDR2 SNEGSKA (reference sequence). This CDR3 has 15 amino acids. The junction had 3 bases not matched to a gene; V was cut back by 2 bases and J by 2 bases. The CDR3 spells CSARLGTAYNSPLHF. The CDR3 DNA is TGCAGTGCTAGACTAGGGACAGCCTATAATTCACCCCTCCACTTT.

Many counts were recorded for this clonotype. This chain links TRBV20-1 with TRBJ1-2, with a possible D match to TRBD1 (6 bases). This CDR3 is 13 amino acids long. The V end was cut by 5 bases, the J end by 7 bases, with 17 bases between. Looked up from germline, CDR1 is DFQATT and CDR2 is SNEGSKA (reference sequence). The CDR3 sequence is CSAYRDGRFGYTF. CDR3 coding DNA: TGCAGTGCTTACAGGGATGGGAGGTTTGGCTACACCTTC.

In this sample, this clonotype turned up a few times. The chain carries TRBV7-2 and TRBJ1-1; tentatively, D is TRBD1 (5 bases). CDR3 size: 15 residues. With 1 base removed from V and 1 base from J, the gap between germline ends came to 10 bases. Germline V gene data show CDR1 as SGHTA and CDR2 as FQGNSA. The CDR3 here is CASSLGGVGNTEAFF. The CDR3 DNA follows: TGTGCCAGCAGCTTAGGGGGGGTCGGGAACACTGAAGCTTTCTTT.

The V gene is TRBV12-3 or TRBV12-4, the J gene TRBJ1-5; D is uncertain. The CDR3 spans 16 residues. The V gene lost 3 bases and the J gene lost 0 bases, with 12 bases spanning the gap. The CDR3: CASSFRPAYSNQPQHF. Here the CDR3 DNA reads TGTGCCAGCAGTTTTAGGCCAGCCTATAGCAATCAGCCCCAGCATTTT.

This chain joins TRBV20-1 and TRBJ1-2, with D unclear. The germline V and J ends were trimmed by 0 bases and 5 bases, with 10 bases remaining between them. CDR3 length: 13 amino acids. Germline CDR1 is DFQATT and CDR2 is SNEGSKA (reference sequence). DNA for the CDR3: TGCAGTGCTAGAGACCCCCTTACATATGGCTACACCTTC. This encodes CSARDPLTYGYTF.

The rearrangement links TRBV7-8 to TRBJ1-5; D might be TRBD1 (6 bases). V was trimmed by 5 bases and J by 5 bases, leaving 19 bases between them. The germline CDR1 and CDR2 sequences are SGHVS and FQNEAQ. CDR3 size: 16 residues. The CDR3 protein is CASSLDGGPGDQPQHF. The CDR3 nucleotides are TGTGCCAGCAGCCTAGACGGGGGGCCGGGCGATCAGCCCCAGCATTTT.

This chain joins TRBV7-9 and TRBJ1-6; 7 nucleotides align to TRBD1. Germline V gives CDR1 SEHNR, CDR2 FQNEAQ (reference sequence). CDR3 size: 16 residues. With 1 base clipped from V and 10 bases from J, the junction kept 10 bases outside the gene matches. The CDR3 protein is CASSLGRGGPLSPLHF. The CDR3 coding sequence is TGTGCCAGCAGCTTAGGAAGAGGGGGCCCCTTATCACCCCTCCACTTT.

The sample holds a few counts of this clonotype. V gene TRBV9 combines with J gene TRBJ1-5, with TRBD1 identical over 8 bases. Germline CDR1 and CDR2: SGDLS and YYNGEE. CDR3 length: 15 amino acids. Trimming removed 4 bases from V and 3 bases from J; junction bases left unmatched: 6. CDR3 sequence: CASSLQGGPNQPQHF. The DNA for the CDR3 is TGTGCCAGCAGCTTACAGGGGGGCCCCAATCAGCCCCAGCATTTT.

This clonotype has just a few counts. V usage is TRBV7-2 and J usage is TRBJ1-5, with 7 bases aligning to TRBD1. The CDR3 is 13 amino acids. V shed 5 bases and J 7 bases; nucleotides not matched to a gene: 5. Germline CDR1 reads SGHTA; CDR2 reads FQGNSA. This CDR3 reads CASSADREQPQHF. The CDR3, as DNA: TGTGCCAGCAGCGCCGACAGGGAGCAGCCCCAGCATTTT.

Only a few counts were recorded for this clonotype. This chain connects TRBV7-9 to TRBJ1-2; D is unresolved. CDR3 length equals 12 residues. Trimming left V 5 bases short and J 4 bases short, with 8 bases between. Germline lookup yields CDR1 SEHNR and CDR2 FQNEAQ (reference sequence). The CDR3 DNA reads TGTGCCAGCAGCGCGCAGGCCTATGGCTACACCTTC. It codes for CASSAQAYGYTF.

The chain uses TRBV7-2 and TRBJ2-1, with D tentatively TRBD2 (5 bases). Germline CDR1 and CDR2: SGHTA and FQGNSA. The CDR3 consists of 12 residues. V was clipped by 3 bases and J by 8 bases, with 8 bases between them. CDR3 sequence (DNA): TGTGCCAGCAGCTTCTACGGGGATGAGCAGTTCTTC. Translated: CASSFYGDEQFF.

Only a few counts were recorded for this clonotype. The chain couples TRBV11-2 to TRBJ2-4; no reliable D call. V lost 2 bases and J lost 0, with 26 bases in between. Germline values: CDR1 SGHAT, CDR2 FQNNGV. The CDR3 runs 21 residues. This chain's CDR3 is CASSLRPRGRSSAGAKNIQYF. CDR3 DNA sequence: TGTGCCAGCAGCTTAAGACCCCGTGGCCGAAGTTCCGCCGGAGCCAAAAACATTCAGTACTTC.

The chain is built from TRBV6-6 and TRBJ1-6; D remains unclear. V shed 2 bases and J shed 10 bases, with 3 bases lying between them. Germline CDR1 is MNHNY and CDR2 is SVGAGI (reference sequence). This CDR3 has 11 amino acids. This CDR3 is CASSYRSPLHF. Here the CDR3 DNA reads TGTGCCAGCAGTTACAGGTCACCCCTCCACTTT.